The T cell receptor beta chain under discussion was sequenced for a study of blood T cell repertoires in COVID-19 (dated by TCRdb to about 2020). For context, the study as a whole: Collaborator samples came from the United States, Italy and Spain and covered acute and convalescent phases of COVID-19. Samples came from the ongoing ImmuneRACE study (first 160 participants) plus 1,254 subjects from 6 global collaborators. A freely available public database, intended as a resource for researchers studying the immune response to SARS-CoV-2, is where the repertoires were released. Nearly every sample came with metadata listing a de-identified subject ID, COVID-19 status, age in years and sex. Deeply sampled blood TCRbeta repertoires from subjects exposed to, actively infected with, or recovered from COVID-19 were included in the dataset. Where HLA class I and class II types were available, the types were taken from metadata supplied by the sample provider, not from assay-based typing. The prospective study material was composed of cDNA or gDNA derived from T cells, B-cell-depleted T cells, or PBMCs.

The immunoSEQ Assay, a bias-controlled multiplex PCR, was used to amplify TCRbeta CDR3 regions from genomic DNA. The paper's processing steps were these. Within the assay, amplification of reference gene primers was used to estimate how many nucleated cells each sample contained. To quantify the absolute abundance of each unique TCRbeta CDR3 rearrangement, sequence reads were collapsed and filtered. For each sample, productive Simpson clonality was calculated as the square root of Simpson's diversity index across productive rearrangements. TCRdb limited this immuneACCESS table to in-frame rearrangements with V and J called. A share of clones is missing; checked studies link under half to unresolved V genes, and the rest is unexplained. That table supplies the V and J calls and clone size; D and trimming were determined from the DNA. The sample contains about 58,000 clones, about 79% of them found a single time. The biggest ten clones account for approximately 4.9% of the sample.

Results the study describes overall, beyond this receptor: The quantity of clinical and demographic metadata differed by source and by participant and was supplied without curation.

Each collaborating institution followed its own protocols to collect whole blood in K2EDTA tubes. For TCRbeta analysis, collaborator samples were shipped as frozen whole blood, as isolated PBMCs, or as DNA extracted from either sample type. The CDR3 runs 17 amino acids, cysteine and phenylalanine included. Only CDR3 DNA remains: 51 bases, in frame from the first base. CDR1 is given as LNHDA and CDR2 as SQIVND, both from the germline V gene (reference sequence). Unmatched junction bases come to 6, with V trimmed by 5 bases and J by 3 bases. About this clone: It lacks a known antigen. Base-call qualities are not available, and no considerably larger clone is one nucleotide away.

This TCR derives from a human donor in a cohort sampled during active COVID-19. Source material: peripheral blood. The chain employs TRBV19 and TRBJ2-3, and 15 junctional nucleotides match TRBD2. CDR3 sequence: CASSEWTSGRGTDTQYF. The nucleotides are TGTGCCAGTAGTGAATGGACTAGCGGGAGGGGTACAGATACGCAGTATTTT.